A single sample gave rise to the 27 T cell receptor beta chains below, sequenced in a study of blood T cell repertoires in COVID-19. Using immunoSEQ multiplex PCR, the repertoire was profiled, and TCRdb retains in-frame clones only, with some absent. This table holds under 150,000 clones, more than 75% found once. Sequenced input: peripheral blood. The receptors originated from a middle-aged man with acute or convalescent COVID-19.

The chain has TRBV19 and TRBJ2-7; D gene unclear. This CDR3 has 11 amino acids. CDR1 and CDR2 from the germline V gene are LNHDA and SQIVND (reference sequence). Deletions cut 4 bases from V and 4 bases from J, with 5 bases between. The CDR3 spells CASSNSYEQYF. In DNA form, the CDR3 reads TGTGCCAGTAGTAACAGTTACGAGCAGTACTTC.

This chain joins TRBV30 and TRBJ2-4; 10 nucleotides agree with TRBD1. The J segment lost 8 bases and the V segment lost 4 bases, leaving 2 bases of the junction unmatched. The CDR3 totals 12 residues. Germline CDR1 GTSNPN, CDR2 SVGIG (reference sequence). CDR3 sequence reads: CAWTGQGDIQYF. Here the CDR3 DNA reads TGTGCCTGGACCGGACAGGGGGACATTCAGTACTTC.

The V call is TRBV6-5, the J call TRBJ2-3, with TRBD1 matching over 10 bases. The CDR3 is 16 residues long. J lost 4 bases, V lost 4 bases, and 8 bases had no gene match. The germline gives CDR1 MNHEY, CDR2 SVGAGI. CDR3 bases: TGTGCCAGCAGTTCCCCCCGGGACAGGGGCGCAGATACGCAGTATTTT. It translates to CASSSPRDRGADTQYF.

The chain has TRBV7-9 and TRBJ2-5, with 13 bases that match TRBD2. Germline V lookup: CDR1 SEHNR, CDR2 FQNEAQ (reference sequence). CDR3 length: 15 residues. V was pared by 5 bases and J by 3 bases, with 3 bases of the junction left unmatched. The CDR3 DNA is TGTGCCAGCAGCCCGACTAGCGGGGGGAAAGAGACCCAGTACTTC. Protein: CASSPTSGGKETQYF.

This chain joins TRBV30 and TRBJ2-2; D gene ambiguous. CDR3 length: 12 residues. V was trimmed by 1 base and J by 4 bases, leaving 4 bases between them. Germline values: CDR1 GTSNPN, CDR2 SVGIG (reference sequence). The CDR3 protein is CAWSASTGELFF. Written as DNA, the CDR3 is TGTGCCTGGAGTGCCTCCACCGGGGAGCTGTTTTTT.

The CDR3: CASSSMSRGSYNEQFF. The CDR3 DNA reads TGTGCCAGCAGCTCGATGTCCAGGGGCTCCTACAATGAGCAGTTCTTC. This sequence joins TRBV7-3 and TRBJ2-1; the D gene is possibly TRBD1 (6 bases). CDR3 length equals 16 residues. V lost 4 bases and J lost 0, with 13 bases in between. Germline V gene lookup returns CDR1 SGHTA and CDR2 FQGTGA.

V and J are TRBV2 and TRBJ1-1, with 10 nucleotides matching TRBD1. Trimming took 3 bases from V and 12 from J; bases not matched to a gene: 19. The CDR3 loop spans 17 amino acids. CDR1 and CDR2 (germline): SNHLY, FYNNEI. The CDR3 DNA reads as TGTGCCAGCAGTGATACGACAGGGGGCTTGATGATCGATTTGTCTTTCTTT. It yields the protein CASSDTTGGLMIDLSFF. The full variable domain, its missing parts supplied by reference TRBV2 and TRBJ1-1, is EPEVTQTPSHQVTQMGQEVILRCVPISNHLYFYWYRQILGQKVEFLVSFYNNEISEKSEIFDDQFSVERPDGSNFTLKIRSTKLEDSAMYFCASSDTTGGLMIDLSFFGQGTRLTVV.

This chain connects TRBV21-1 to TRBJ1-3; the table's D call, TRBD1, was not checked against the DNA. TRBV21-1 is termed a pseudogene. The CDR3 has 18 amino acids. Here the CDR3 DNA reads TGTGCCAGCAGCAAAAAAGGCCCAGAGACAGCCGCTAAAAACACCATATATTTT. Translation gives CASSKKGPETAAKNTIYF.

The rearrangement joins TRBV2 to TRBJ2-3; D is possibly TRBD2 (5 bases). Germline V gives CDR1 SNHLY, CDR2 FYNNEI. The length of the CDR3 is 15 residues. Trimming left V 0 bases short and J 8 bases short, with 15 bases between. As DNA, the CDR3 is TGTGCCAGCAGTGAAGCGCCCCTAGCAGGTGGTACGCAGTATTTT. Translation: CASSEAPLAGGTQYF. The entire variable domain, with the rest obtained from reference TRBV2 and TRBJ2-3, is as follows: EPEVTQTPSHQVTQMGQEVILRCVPISNHLYFYWYRQILGQKVEFLVSFYNNEISEKSEIFDDQFSVERPDGSNFTLKIRSTKLEDSAMYFCASSEAPLAGGTQYFGPGTRLTVL.

V is TRBV19 and J is TRBJ1-3, with D possibly matching TRBD1 (5 bases). Trimming shortened V by 5 bases and J by 0 bases, and 17 bases separated the two germline ends. Germline-derived CDR1 and CDR2 are LNHDA and SQIVND (reference sequence). The CDR3 has 17 residues. The chain's CDR3 is CASSGARDLISGNTIYF. The CDR3 bases are TGTGCCAGTAGTGGGGCCCGGGACTTAATCTCTGGAAACACCATATATTTT.

The rearrangement joins TRBV3-1 (or the pseudogene TRBV3-2) to TRBJ2-7, with 7 bases fitting TRBD2. The ends lost 3 bases at V and 5 bases at J; junction bases unmatched: 7. Germline V gene sequence: CDR1 LGHDT, CDR2 YNNKEL (reference sequence). There are 14 residues in the CDR3. This CDR3 reads CASSQSGVHNEQYF. CDR3 DNA sequence: TGTGCCAGCAGCCAGAGCGGGGTGCATAACGAGCAGTACTTC.

This chain joins TRBV25-1 and TRBJ1-2; D is ambiguous. CDR3 size: 15 residues. Trimming cost V 1 base and J 6 bases, with 15 bases left between them. Germline values: CDR1 MGHDK, CDR2 SYGVNS. Written as DNA, the CDR3 is TGTGCCAGCAGTGAATCCGCGGGAGGGATACATGGCTACACCTTC. Its translation: CASSESAGGIHGYTF.

The J gene is TRBJ2-5, the V gene TRBV9; the D gene is possibly TRBD1 (5 bases). The CDR3 extends over 15 amino acids. Trimming took 0 bases from V and 2 from J, leaving 11 bases between them. Germline CDR1 SGDLS, CDR2 YYNGEE. The CDR3 loop is CASSVEGVGQETQYF. CDR3 nucleotide sequence: TGTGCCAGCAGCGTAGAAGGGGTGGGGCAAGAGACCCAGTACTTC.

The V call is TRBV29-1, the J call TRBJ1-2; 11 bases line up with TRBD1. J gave up 6 bases and V 2 bases, and 5 bases lay outside the gene matches. The CDR3 extends over 14 amino acids. The germline CDR1 and CDR2 sequences are SQVTM and ANQGSEA. CDR3 DNA sequence: TGCAGCGTTGAACTGGGGACAGGGGGAGATGGCTACACCTTC. Its translation: CSVELGTGGDGYTF.

V gene TRBV19 combines with J gene TRBJ1-4; 8 nucleotides match TRBD1. V was clipped by 6 bases and J by 1 base; unmatched bases: 1. This CDR3 region has 14 residues. CDR1 and CDR2 (germline): LNHDA, SQIVND (reference sequence). CDR3 region: CASRDRGTNEKLFF. For the CDR3, the DNA is TGTGCCAGTAGAGACAGGGGAACTAATGAAAAACTGTTTTTT.

The genes are TRBV6-6 and TRBJ2-1; 7 bases map to TRBD1. Germline loops: CDR1 MNHNY, CDR2 SVGAGI (reference sequence). The CDR3 spans 14 residues. Trimming removed 6 bases from V and 2 bases from J; junction bases left unmatched: 4. The CDR3 DNA is TGTGCCAGCAGGGGGGACAGCACCTACAATGAGCAGTTCTTC. It encodes CASRGDSTYNEQFF.

This chain connects TRBV5-6 to TRBJ1-2, with no clear D. The CDR3 spans 13 residues. The germline gives CDR1 SGHDT, CDR2 YYEEEE. Trimming stripped 0 bases from V and 8 bases from J, with 11 bases between. CDR3 nucleotides: TGTGCCAGCAGCTTGGCCCGGGTCCTAGGCTACACCTTC. This sequence encodes CASSLARVLGYTF. The entire variable domain, with the rest obtained from reference TRBV5-6 and TRBJ1-2, is as follows: DAGVTQSPTHLIKTRGQQVTLRCSPKSGHDTVSWYQQALGQGPQFIFQYYEEEERQRGNFPDRFSGHQFPNYSSELNVNALLLGDSALYLCASSLARVLGYTFGSGTRLTVV.

The rearrangement links TRBV9 to TRBJ2-2, with TRBD2 matching over 15 bases. The CDR3 is made up of 19 amino acids. Germline CDR1 is SGDLS and CDR2 is YYNGEE. After removal of 3 bases from V and 1 base from J, the junction contained 7 bases not matched to a gene. CDR3 nucleotides: TGTGCCAGCAGCGCCTCTAAGGGACTAGCGGGGGGGAACACCGGGGAGCTGTTTTTT. Residues: CASSASKGLAGGNTGELFF.

The chain couples TRBV7-2 to TRBJ2-7; TRBD1 matches at 8 bases. Germline V CDR1 and CDR2: SGHTA, FQGNSA. Trimming cost V 5 bases and J 4 bases; bases outside gene matches: 10. The CDR3 has 15 residues. The CDR3 DNA reads as TGTGCCAGCAGCCCTGCCGGGACAGGATTGTACGAGCAGTACTTC. Translating it yields CASSPAGTGLYEQYF.

V is TRBV27 and J is TRBJ2-7; 9 bases are shared with TRBD1. CDR3 length: 15 residues. Looked up from germline, CDR1 is MNHEY and CDR2 is SMNVEV (reference sequence). V was clipped by 6 bases and J by 2 bases; unmatched bases: 8. Written as DNA, the CDR3 is TGTGCCAGCAGAGACACCGGGACAGGGCCCTACGAGCAGTACTTC. It yields the protein CASRDTGTGPYEQYF.

This clone has only one observation. The CDR3 DNA sequence: TGCGCCAGCAGCTTGGGAGGCCGCGGGGGGCAGATACAAGAGACCCAGTACTTC. Translated: CASSLGGRGGQIQETQYF. J is TRBJ2-5 and V is TRBV5-1; TRBD2 agrees at 8 bases. J was trimmed by 2 bases and V by 0 bases; bases with no gene match: 12. CDR1 is SGHRS, CDR2 YFSETQ, per germline. CDR3 length equals 18 residues.

The gene calls are TRBV19 and TRBJ2-3, with D perhaps matching TRBD1 (6 bases). Germline lookup yields CDR1 LNHDA and CDR2 SQIVND (reference sequence). CDR3 size: 16 residues. The V end was cut by 4 bases, the J end by 0 bases, with 14 bases between. The CDR3 loop reads CASSTARTVSTDTQYF. The CDR3 DNA reads as TGTGCCAGTAGTACCGCCCGGACAGTAAGCACAGATACGCAGTATTTT.

This chain joins TRBV11-2 and TRBJ2-7, with a tentative D call TRBD2 (6 bases). Trimming took 2 bases from V and 4 from J, leaving 18 bases between them. This CDR3 spans 16 amino acids. The germline V gene encodes CDR1 SGHAT and CDR2 FQNNGV. In nucleotides, the CDR3 is TGTGCCAGCAGCTTACCTTCACTAGCTGGAATGTACGAGCAGTACTTC. Protein: CASSLPSLAGMYEQYF.

The chain couples TRBV6-5 to TRBJ1-2; TRBD1 matches at 8 bases. V was pared by 3 bases and J by 4 bases, with 7 bases of the junction left unmatched. Per the germline V gene, CDR1 is MNHEY and CDR2 is SVGAGI. The CDR3 spans 15 residues. DNA of the CDR3: TGTGCCAGCAGTTATCTTCAGGGGGCTCGCTATGGCTACACCTTC. Amino acids: CASSYLQGARYGYTF.

V and J are TRBV6-5 and TRBJ2-7; 7 bases match TRBD1. CDR3 length equals 15 residues. Trimming removed 6 bases from V and 0 bases from J; junction bases left unmatched: 8. Germline CDR1 MNHEY, CDR2 SVGAGI. Written as DNA, the CDR3 is TGTGCCAGCAGGATCGGGACAGCTAGCTCCTACGAGCAGTACTTC. The encoded protein is CASRIGTASSYEQYF.

The V gene is TRBV2, the J gene TRBJ1-2; no reliable D call. The CDR3 length is 12 residues. Germline loops: CDR1 SNHLY, CDR2 FYNNEI. V was cut by 7 bases and J by 4 bases, with 10 bases left in between. The CDR3 spells CASTQRGYGYTF. The DNA of the CDR3 is TGTGCCAGCACTCAACGGGGCTATGGCTACACCTTC.

The chain links TRBV5-1 to TRBJ1-2, with D unclear. This CDR3 spans 13 amino acids. Trimming left V 0 bases short and J 6 bases short, with 9 bases between. The germline V gene encodes CDR1 SGHRS and CDR2 YFSETQ. CDR3 amino acids: CASSLATVDGYTF. The DNA for the CDR3 is TGCGCCAGCAGCTTGGCCACAGTCGATGGCTACACCTTC.